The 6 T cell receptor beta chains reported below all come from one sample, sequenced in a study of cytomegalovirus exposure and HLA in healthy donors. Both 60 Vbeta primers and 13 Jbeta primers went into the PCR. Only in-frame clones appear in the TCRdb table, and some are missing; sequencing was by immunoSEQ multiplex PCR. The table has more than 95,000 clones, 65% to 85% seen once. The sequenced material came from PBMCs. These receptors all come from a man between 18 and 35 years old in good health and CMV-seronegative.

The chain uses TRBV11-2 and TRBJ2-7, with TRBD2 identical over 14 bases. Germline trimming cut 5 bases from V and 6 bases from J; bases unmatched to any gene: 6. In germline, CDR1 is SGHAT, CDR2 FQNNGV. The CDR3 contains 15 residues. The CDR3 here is CASSPGTSGSSEQYF. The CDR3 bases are TGTGCCAGCAGCCCGGGGACTAGCGGGAGTTCCGAGCAGTACTTC. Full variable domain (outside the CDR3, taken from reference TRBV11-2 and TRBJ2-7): EAGVAQSPRYKIIEKRQSVAFWCNPISGHATLYWYQQILGQGPKLLIQFQNNGVVDDSQLPKDRFSAERLKGVDSTLKIQPAKLEDSAVYLCASSPGTSGSSEQYFGPGTRLTVT.

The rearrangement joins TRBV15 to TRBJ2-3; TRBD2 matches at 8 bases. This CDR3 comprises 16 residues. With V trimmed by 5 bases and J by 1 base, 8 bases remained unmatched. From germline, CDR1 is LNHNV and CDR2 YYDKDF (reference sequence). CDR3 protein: CATSEGREGGTDTQYF. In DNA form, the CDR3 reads TGTGCCACCAGCGAAGGACGGGAGGGAGGCACAGATACGCAGTATTTT.

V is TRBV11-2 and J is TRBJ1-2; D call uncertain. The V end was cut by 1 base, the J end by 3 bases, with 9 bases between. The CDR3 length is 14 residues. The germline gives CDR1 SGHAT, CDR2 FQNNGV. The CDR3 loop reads CASSLVYMHYGYTF. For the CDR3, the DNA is TGTGCCAGCAGCTTAGTTTACATGCACTATGGCTACACCTTC. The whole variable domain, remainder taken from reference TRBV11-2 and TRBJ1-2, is EAGVAQSPRYKIIEKRQSVAFWCNPISGHATLYWYQQILGQGPKLLIQFQNNGVVDDSQLPKDRFSAERLKGVDSTLKIQPAKLEDSAVYLCASSLVYMHYGYTFGSGTRLTVV.

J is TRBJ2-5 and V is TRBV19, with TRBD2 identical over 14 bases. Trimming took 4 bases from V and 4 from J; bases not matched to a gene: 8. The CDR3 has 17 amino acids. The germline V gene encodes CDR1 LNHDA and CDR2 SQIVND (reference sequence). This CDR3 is CASSTWTSGRIGETQYF. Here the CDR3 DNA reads TGTGCCAGTAGTACATGGACTAGCGGGAGGATTGGAGAGACCCAGTACTTC.

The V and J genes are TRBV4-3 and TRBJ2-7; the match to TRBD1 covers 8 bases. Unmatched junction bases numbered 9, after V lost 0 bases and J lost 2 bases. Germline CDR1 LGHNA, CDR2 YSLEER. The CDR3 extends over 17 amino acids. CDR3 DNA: TGCGCCAGCAGCCAAGATAGGCCGAGACAGGGGACCTACGAGCAGTACTTC. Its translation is CASSQDRPRQGTYEQYF.

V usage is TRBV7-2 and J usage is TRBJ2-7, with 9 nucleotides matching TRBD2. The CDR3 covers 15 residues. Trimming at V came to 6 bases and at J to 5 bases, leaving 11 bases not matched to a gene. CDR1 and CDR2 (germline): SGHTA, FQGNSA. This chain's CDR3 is CASRAGSGRSHEQYF. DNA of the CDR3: TGTGCCAGCAGGGCCGGAAGCGGGAGGTCCCACGAGCAGTACTTC.